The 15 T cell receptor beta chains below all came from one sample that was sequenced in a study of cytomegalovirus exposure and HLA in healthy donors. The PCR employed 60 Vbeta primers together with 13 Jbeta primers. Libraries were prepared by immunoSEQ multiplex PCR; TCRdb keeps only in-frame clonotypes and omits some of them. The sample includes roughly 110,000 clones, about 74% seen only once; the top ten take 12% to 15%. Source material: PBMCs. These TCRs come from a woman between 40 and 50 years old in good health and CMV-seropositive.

CDR3 protein: CASSQGSGGSQETQYF. DNA of the CDR3: TGCGCCAGCAGCCAAGGGAGCGGGGGTTCCCAAGAGACCCAGTACTTC. The gene calls are TRBV4-3 and TRBJ2-5; 8 bases line up with TRBD2. Germline-derived CDR1 and CDR2 are LGHNA and YSLEER. The junction had 5 bases not matched to a gene; V was cut back by 1 base and J by 1 base. CDR3 length equals 16 residues.

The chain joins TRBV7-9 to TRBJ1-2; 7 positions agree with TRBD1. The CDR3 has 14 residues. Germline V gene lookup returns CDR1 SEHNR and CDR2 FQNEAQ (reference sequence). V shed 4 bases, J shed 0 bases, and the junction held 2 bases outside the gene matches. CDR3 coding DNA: TGTGCCAGCAGCTGGACAGGCGCTAACTATGGCTACACCTTC. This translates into CASSWTGANYGYTF.

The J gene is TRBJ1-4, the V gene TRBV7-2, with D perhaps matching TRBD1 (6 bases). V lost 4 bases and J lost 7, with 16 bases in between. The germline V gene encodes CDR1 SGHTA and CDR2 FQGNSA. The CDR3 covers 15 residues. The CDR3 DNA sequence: TGTGCCAGCAGCTCCCTGGCAGGGGCTGGTGAAAAACTGTTTTTT. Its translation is CASSSLAGAGEKLFF.

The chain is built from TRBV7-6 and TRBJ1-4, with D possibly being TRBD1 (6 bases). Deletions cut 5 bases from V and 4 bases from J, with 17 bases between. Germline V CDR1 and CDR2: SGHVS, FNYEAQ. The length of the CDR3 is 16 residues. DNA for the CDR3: TGTGCCAGCAGCCCGGCCCTAGACAGGTTTAATGAAAAACTGTTTTTT. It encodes CASSPALDRFNEKLFF.

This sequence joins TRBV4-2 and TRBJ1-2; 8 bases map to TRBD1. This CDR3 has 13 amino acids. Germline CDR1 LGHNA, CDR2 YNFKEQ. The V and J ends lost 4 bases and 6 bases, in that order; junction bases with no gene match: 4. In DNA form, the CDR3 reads TGTGCCAGCAGCCTGGACAGGGAGAATGGCTACACCTTC. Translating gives CASSLDRENGYTF.

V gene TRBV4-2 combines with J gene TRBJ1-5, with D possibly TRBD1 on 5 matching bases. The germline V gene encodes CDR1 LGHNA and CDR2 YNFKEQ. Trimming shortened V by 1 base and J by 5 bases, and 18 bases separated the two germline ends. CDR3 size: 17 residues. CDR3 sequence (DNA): TGTGCCAGCAGCCAAGCCGCAGGGACTACTTTTTATCAGCCCCAGCATTTT. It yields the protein CASSQAAGTTFYQPQHF.

The CDR3 DNA reads TGCAGCGTGGCGGCCAGCGTATCTTGGAACAATGAGCAGTTCTTC. Translating it yields CSVAASVSWNNEQFF. The chain employs TRBV29-1 and TRBJ2-1; no firm D call. Germline V lookup: CDR1 SQVTM, CDR2 ANQGSEA. This CDR3 comprises 15 residues. The germline V and J ends were trimmed by 6 bases and 5 bases, with 20 bases remaining between them.

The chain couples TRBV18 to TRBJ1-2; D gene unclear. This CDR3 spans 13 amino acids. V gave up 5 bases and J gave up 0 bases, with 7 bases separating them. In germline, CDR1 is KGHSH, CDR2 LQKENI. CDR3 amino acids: CASSSVPNYGYTF. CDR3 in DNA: TGTGCCAGCTCATCGGTCCCTAACTATGGCTACACCTTC.

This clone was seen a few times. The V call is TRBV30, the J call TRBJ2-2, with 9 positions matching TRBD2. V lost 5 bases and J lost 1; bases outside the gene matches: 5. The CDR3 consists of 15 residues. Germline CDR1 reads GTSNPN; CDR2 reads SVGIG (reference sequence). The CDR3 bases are TGTGCCTGGTCGGCGGGGGGGATGAACACCGGGGAGCTGTTTTTT. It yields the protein CAWSAGGMNTGELFF.

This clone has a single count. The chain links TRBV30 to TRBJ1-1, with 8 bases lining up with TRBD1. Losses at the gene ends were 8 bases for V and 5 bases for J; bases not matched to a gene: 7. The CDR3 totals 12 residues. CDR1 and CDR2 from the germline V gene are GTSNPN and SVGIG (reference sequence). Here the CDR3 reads CAGNRGGTEAFF. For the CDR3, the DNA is TGTGCCGGGAACAGGGGGGGTACTGAAGCTTTCTTT.

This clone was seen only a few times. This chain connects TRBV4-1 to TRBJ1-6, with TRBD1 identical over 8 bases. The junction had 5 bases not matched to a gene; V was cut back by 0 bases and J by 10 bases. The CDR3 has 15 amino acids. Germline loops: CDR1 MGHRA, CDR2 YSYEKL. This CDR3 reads CASSQEGTGGSPLHF. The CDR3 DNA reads TGCGCCAGCAGCCAAGAGGGGACAGGAGGATCACCCCTCCACTTT.

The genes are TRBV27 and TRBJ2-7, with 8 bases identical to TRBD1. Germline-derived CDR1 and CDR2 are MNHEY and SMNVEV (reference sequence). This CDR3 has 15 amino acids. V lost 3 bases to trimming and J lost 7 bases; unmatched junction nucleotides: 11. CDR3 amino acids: CASSFSGGAASEQYF. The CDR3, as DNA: TGTGCCAGCAGTTTCTCAGGGGGCGCAGCCTCTGAGCAGTACTTC.

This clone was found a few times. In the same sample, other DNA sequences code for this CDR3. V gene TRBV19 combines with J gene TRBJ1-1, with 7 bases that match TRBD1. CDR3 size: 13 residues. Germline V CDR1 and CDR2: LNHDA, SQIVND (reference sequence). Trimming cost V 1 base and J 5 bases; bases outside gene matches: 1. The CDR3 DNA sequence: TGTGCCAGTAGTATAGCAGGGGGGACTGAAGCTTTCTTT. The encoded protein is CASSIAGGTEAFF.

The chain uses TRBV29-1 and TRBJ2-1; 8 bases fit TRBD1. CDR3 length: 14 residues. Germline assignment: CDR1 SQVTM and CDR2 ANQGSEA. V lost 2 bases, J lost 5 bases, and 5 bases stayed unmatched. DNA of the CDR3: TGCAGCGTTGAACACAGGGGGAGTAACAATGAGCAGTTCTTC. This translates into CSVEHRGSNNEQFF.

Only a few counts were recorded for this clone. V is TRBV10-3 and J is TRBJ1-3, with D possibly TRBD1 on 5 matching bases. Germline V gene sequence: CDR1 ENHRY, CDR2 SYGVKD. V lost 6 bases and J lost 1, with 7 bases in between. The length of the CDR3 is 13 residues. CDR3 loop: CAIRTGSGNTIYF. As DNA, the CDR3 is TGTGCCATCAGAACAGGATCTGGAAACACCATATATTTT.